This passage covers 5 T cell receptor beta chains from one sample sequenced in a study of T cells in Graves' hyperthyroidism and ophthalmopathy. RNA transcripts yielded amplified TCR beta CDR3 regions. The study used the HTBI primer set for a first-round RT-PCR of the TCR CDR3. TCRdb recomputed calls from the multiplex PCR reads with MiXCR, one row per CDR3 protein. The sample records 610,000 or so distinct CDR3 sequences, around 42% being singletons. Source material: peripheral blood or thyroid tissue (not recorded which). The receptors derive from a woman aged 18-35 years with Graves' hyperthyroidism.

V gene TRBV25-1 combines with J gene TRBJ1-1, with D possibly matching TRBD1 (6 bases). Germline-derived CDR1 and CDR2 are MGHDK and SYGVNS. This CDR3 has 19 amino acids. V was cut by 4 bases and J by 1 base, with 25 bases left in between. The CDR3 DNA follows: TGTGCCAGCAGTGCTAGTGGCCGATCGGACGGGGGGCAGAACACTGAAGCTTTCTTT. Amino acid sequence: CASSASGRSDGGQNTEAFF.

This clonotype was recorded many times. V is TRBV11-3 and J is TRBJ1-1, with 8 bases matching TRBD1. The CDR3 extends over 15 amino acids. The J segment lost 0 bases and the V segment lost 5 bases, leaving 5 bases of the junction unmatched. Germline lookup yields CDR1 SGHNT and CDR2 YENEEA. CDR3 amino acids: CASSERTGMNTEAFF. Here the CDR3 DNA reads TGTGCCAGCAGCGAACGGACAGGGATGAACACTGAAGCTTTCTTT.

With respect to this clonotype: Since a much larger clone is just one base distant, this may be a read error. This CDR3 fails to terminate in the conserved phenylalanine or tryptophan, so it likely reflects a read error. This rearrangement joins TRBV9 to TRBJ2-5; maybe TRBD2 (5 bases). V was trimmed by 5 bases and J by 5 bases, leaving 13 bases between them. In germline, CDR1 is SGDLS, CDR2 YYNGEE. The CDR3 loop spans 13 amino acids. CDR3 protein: CASSYGPGETQYL. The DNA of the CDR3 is TGTGCCAGCAGTTACGGTCCGGGGGAGACCCAGTACCTC.

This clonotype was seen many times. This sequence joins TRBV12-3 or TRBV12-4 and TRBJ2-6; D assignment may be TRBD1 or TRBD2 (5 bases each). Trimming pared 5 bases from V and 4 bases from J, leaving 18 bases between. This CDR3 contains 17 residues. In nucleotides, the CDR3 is TGTGCCAGCAGTCCGAGGGCAGGACACTCGGGGGCCAACGTCCTGACTTTC. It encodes CASSPRAGHSGANVLTF.

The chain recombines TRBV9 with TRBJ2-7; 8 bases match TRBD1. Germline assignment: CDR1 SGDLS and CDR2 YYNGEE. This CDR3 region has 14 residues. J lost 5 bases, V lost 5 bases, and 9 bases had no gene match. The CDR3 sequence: CASSYSAGGNEQYF. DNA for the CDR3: TGTGCCAGCAGTTACTCGGCAGGGGGCAACGAGCAGTACTTC. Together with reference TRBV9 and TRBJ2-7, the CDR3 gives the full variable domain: DSGVTQTPKHLITATGQRVTLRCSPRSGDLSVYWYQQSLDQGLQFLIQYYNGEERAKGNILERFSAQQFPDLHSELNLSSLELGDSALYFCASSYSAGGNEQYFGPGTRLTVT.